This TCR beta chain stems from a study of T-cell memory formation after mild COVID-19. Overall study: Clustering of TCRs was largely donor specific.

The CDR3 runs 15 residues. Germline CDR1 MNHEY, CDR2 SVGEGT. Trimming took 7 bases from V and 4 from J, leaving 17 bases between them. This clonotype was detected only a few times. Antigen: not known. TCRdb called the 5' RACE reads again in MiXCR, with one record for every CDR3 protein. The table includes more than 300,000 distinct CDR3 sequences, roughly an eighth detected once. Whole-study results and caveats: Several responding clones turned up in pre-infection memory, indicating that cross-reactive memory may have taken part. Clones that shrank (day 15 to 85) were balanced CD4/CD8, whereas later expanders leaned CD4+.

Specimen: PBMCs or a T cell subset sorted from them (not recorded which). This chain connects TRBV6-2 or TRBV6-3 to TRBJ2-1; D may correspond to TRBD1 or TRBD2 (6 bases each). This TCR came from a man between 18 and 29 years old who had mild COVID-19 (a few samples of this study predate the infection). Cell type and time point are not known. CDR3 in amino acids: CASITRGARYNEQFF. The DNA of the CDR3 is TGTGCCAGCATCACGAGGGGGGCCAGGTACAATGAGCAGTTCTTC.